This TCR beta chain was identified during a study of early T cells in non-severe SARS-CoV-2 infection. In germline, CDR1 is MNHEY, CDR2 SVGAGI. The CDR3 contains 11 residues. V lost 4 bases, J lost 12 bases, and 12 bases lay in between. Using its own MiXCR run on the 5' RACE reads, TCRdb lists one record per CDR3 protein. The table has 65,000 to 80,000 distinct CDR3 sequences, over 10% seen once; the top ten hold 0.95% to 1.3%. Input material: whole blood. This TCR was sampled from an adult who was a healthcare worker with PCR-confirmed SARS-CoV-2 infection or an uninfected control (not recorded which). V gene TRBV6-5 combines with J gene TRBJ2-5; possibly TRBD1 for D (6 bases). DNA of the CDR3: TGTGCCAGCAGTTTCCACAGGGTCGAGTACTTC. This gives the protein CASSFHRVEYF.